These T cell receptor beta chains were read from a single sample in a study of early T cells in non-severe SARS-CoV-2 infection. Via MiXCR, TCRdb re-called the 5' RACE reads, giving one row per CDR3 protein. The table includes 100,000 to 150,000 distinct CDR3 sequences, under 15% detected once. Sample: whole blood. These receptors all come from an adult who was a healthcare worker with PCR-confirmed SARS-CoV-2 infection or an uninfected control (not recorded which). Each CDR3 is given with its conserved first and last residue. The order of the fields is V gene, J gene, clone size, D gene, CDR3 protein, CDR3 DNA. The D gene is left open where the match is weak. Some rows have no size entry. The others give once, few or many, or a class for an expanded clone.

V gene: TRBV9; J gene: TRBJ2-7; clone size: few; D gene: TRBD1; CDR3 protein: CASSVEGQASYEQYF; CDR3 DNA: TGTGCCAGCAGCGTAGAGGGACAGGCCTCCTACGAGCAGTACTTC
V gene: TRBV4-1; J gene: TRBJ2-7; clone size: many; D gene: .; CDR3 protein: CASSQDLGGTYEQYF; CDR3 DNA: TGCGCCAGCAGCCAAGATCTGGGCGGAACCTACGAGCAGTACTTC
V gene: TRBV4-2; J gene: TRBJ2-1; clone size: .; D gene: .; CDR3 protein: CASSGAAMRGNNEQFF; CDR3 DNA: TGTGCCAGCAGCGGAGCCGCGATGCGGGGAAACAATGAGCAGTTCTTC
V gene: TRBV30; J gene: TRBJ2-7; clone size: .; D gene: .; CDR3 protein: CAWSITGSSYEQYF; CDR3 DNA: TGTGCCTGGAGTATCACAGGGAGCTCCTACGAGCAGTACTTC
V gene: TRBV5-1; J gene: TRBJ2-3; clone size: .; D gene: TRBD1; CDR3 protein: CASSLADRGTDTQYF; CDR3 DNA: TGCGCCAGCAGCTTGGCTGACAGGGGAACAGATACGCAGTATTTT
V gene: TRBV18; J gene: TRBJ2-7; clone size: few; D gene: TRBD2; CDR3 protein: CASSQLAGEYEQYF; CDR3 DNA: TGTGCCAGCTCGCAACTAGCGGGGGAGTACGAGCAGTACTTC
V gene: TRBV7-9; J gene: TRBJ1-2; clone size: .; D gene: .; CDR3 protein: CASSLAGGPSLTF; CDR3 DNA: TGTGCCAGCAGCTTAGCCGGCGGCCCGAGCCTCACCTTC
V gene: TRBV20-1; J gene: TRBJ2-5; clone size: many; D gene: .; CDR3 protein: CSAVAHQETQYF; CDR3 DNA: TGCAGTGCTGTCGCCCACCAAGAGACCCAGTACTTC
V gene: TRBV7-9; J gene: TRBJ1-6; clone size: few; D gene: TRBD1; CDR3 protein: CASSHLKMQGAIYNSPLHF; CDR3 DNA: TGTGCCAGCAGCCATCTTAAAATGCAGGGGGCGATCTATAATTCACCCCTCCACTTT
V gene: TRBV12-3/TRBV12-4; J gene: TRBJ1-5; clone size: few; D gene: .; CDR3 protein: CASSFTDNQPQHF; CDR3 DNA: TGTGCCAGCAGTTTCACAGACAATCAGCCCCAGCATTTT
V gene: TRBV7-9; J gene: TRBJ2-1; clone size: .; D gene: TRBD1; CDR3 protein: CASSLEWPGGASNEQFF; CDR3 DNA: TGTGCCAGCAGCTTAGAGTGGCCAGGGGGCGCGTCCAATGAGCAGTTCTTC
V gene: TRBV29-1; J gene: TRBJ1-5; clone size: .; D gene: .; CDR3 protein: CSVGAENQPQHF; CDR3 DNA: TGCAGCGTTGGGGCAGAAAATCAGCCCCAGCATTTT
V gene: TRBV4-1; J gene: TRBJ2-4; clone size: few; D gene: .; CDR3 protein: CASSQTPRAGRGIQYF; CDR3 DNA: TGCGCCAGCAGCCAAACACCAAGGGCTGGGCGGGGCATTCAGTACTTC
V gene: TRBV7-3; J gene: TRBJ2-5; clone size: many; D gene: .; CDR3 protein: CASSALGRRGTQYF; CDR3 DNA: TGTGCCAGCAGCGCCCTAGGGCGGAGGGGGACCCAGTACTTC
V gene: TRBV12-3/TRBV12-4; J gene: TRBJ1-2; clone size: .; D gene: .; CDR3 protein: CASSLPAHYGYTF; CDR3 DNA: TGTGCCAGCAGTTTACCTGCGCACTATGGCTACACCTTC
V gene: TRBV7-9; J gene: TRBJ2-3; clone size: few; D gene: .; CDR3 protein: CASSFLGGLTDTQYF; CDR3 DNA: TGTGCCAGCAGCTTTCTCGGCGGACTTACAGATACGCAGTATTTT
V gene: TRBV9; J gene: TRBJ2-3; clone size: .; D gene: .; CDR3 protein: CASSVDWGVQYF; CDR3 DNA: TGTGCCAGCAGCGTAGATTGGGGCGTGCAGTATTTT
V gene: TRBV11-2; J gene: TRBJ2-7; clone size: .; D gene: .; CDR3 protein: CASSPLTSRAEQYF; CDR3 DNA: TGTGCCAGCAGCCCACTGACAAGTCGTGCCGAGCAGTACTTC
V gene: TRBV20-1; J gene: TRBJ2-5; clone size: .; D gene: TRBD2; CDR3 protein: CSAHPSGREETQYF; CDR3 DNA: TGCAGTGCCCACCCTAGCGGGAGGGAAGAGACCCAGTACTTC
V gene: TRBV2; J gene: TRBJ1-2; clone size: few; D gene: .; CDR3 protein: CASSALLGGEAGYTF; CDR3 DNA: TGTGCCAGCAGCGCACTGCTTGGGGGCGAAGCTGGCTACACCTTC
V gene: TRBV30; J gene: TRBJ2-7; clone size: few; D gene: TRBD1; CDR3 protein: CAWSVDETGVFEQYF; CDR3 DNA: TGTGCCTGGAGTGTTGATGAGACAGGGGTTTTCGAGCAGTACTTC
V gene: TRBV19; J gene: TRBJ2-2; clone size: many; D gene: .; CDR3 protein: CASAVSGGGVTGELFF; CDR3 DNA: TGTGCCAGCGCCGTATCTGGAGGGGGAGTAACCGGGGAGCTGTTTTTT
V gene: TRBV23-1; J gene: TRBJ2-1; clone size: .; D gene: TRBD2; CDR3 protein: CASSQNSGGYNEQFF; CDR3 DNA: TGCGCCAGCAGTCAGAATAGCGGGGGGTACAATGAGCAGTTCTTC
V gene: TRBV5-1; J gene: TRBJ2-1; clone size: .; D gene: TRBD1; CDR3 protein: CASSLQGGEQFF; CDR3 DNA: TGCGCCAGCAGCCTACAGGGGGGTGAGCAGTTCTTC
V gene: TRBV30; J gene: TRBJ1-4; clone size: many; D gene: .; CDR3 protein: CAWSSLGLRNEKLFF; CDR3 DNA: TGTGCCTGGAGCTCGCTGGGACTTCGAAATGAAAAACTGTTTTTT
V gene: TRBV29-1; J gene: TRBJ1-2; clone size: many; D gene: .; CDR3 protein: CSVEVSMGFGYGYTF; CDR3 DNA: TGCAGCGTTGAAGTCTCCATGGGATTTGGCTATGGCTACACCTTC
V gene: TRBV29-1; J gene: TRBJ1-1; clone size: .; D gene: .; CDR3 protein: CSSRFGTEAFF; CDR3 DNA: TGCAGCTCGAGATTCGGGACTGAAGCTTTCTTT
V gene: TRBV12-5; J gene: TRBJ2-7; clone size: many; D gene: .; CDR3 protein: CASGPLGAPTYEQYF; CDR3 DNA: TGTGCTAGTGGTCCTCTCGGGGCTCCGACCTACGAGCAGTACTTC
V gene: TRBV20-1; J gene: TRBJ2-7; clone size: many; D gene: TRBD2; CDR3 protein: CSARVGSGGTNEQYF; CDR3 DNA: TGCAGTGCTAGAGTTGGAAGCGGGGGGACGAACGAGCAGTACTTC
V gene: TRBV3-1; J gene: TRBJ2-7; clone size: .; D gene: .; CDR3 protein: CASSQSQLEQYF; CDR3 DNA: TGTGCCAGCAGCCAAAGCCAACTCGAGCAGTACTTC
V gene: TRBV19; J gene: TRBJ2-1; clone size: few; D gene: .; CDR3 protein: CASRPRDWVYNEQFF; CDR3 DNA: TGTGCCAGTAGACCCCGGGATTGGGTATACAATGAGCAGTTCTTC
V gene: TRBV3-1; J gene: TRBJ2-7; clone size: few; D gene: .; CDR3 protein: CASSQEPYEQYF; CDR3 DNA: TGTGCCAGCAGCCAAGAGCCCTACGAGCAGTACTTC
V gene: TRBV15; J gene: TRBJ1-1; clone size: .; D gene: .; CDR3 protein: CATSPQTGTEAFF; CDR3 DNA: TGTGCCACCAGTCCCCAAACGGGCACTGAAGCTTTCTTT
V gene: TRBV6-5; J gene: TRBJ2-2; clone size: .; D gene: TRBD2; CDR3 protein: CASRSLAGLNTGELFF; CDR3 DNA: TGTGCCAGCAGGAGCCTAGCGGGCCTGAACACCGGGGAGCTGTTTTTT
V gene: TRBV7-9; J gene: TRBJ2-7; clone size: few; D gene: .; CDR3 protein: CASPPADRTYEQYF; CDR3 DNA: TGTGCCAGCCCCCCCGCGGACAGAACCTACGAGCAGTACTTC
V gene: TRBV6-1; J gene: TRBJ2-1; clone size: once; D gene: .; CDR3 protein: CAVQETEEFYNEQFF; CDR3 DNA: TGTGCCGTCCAGGAAACAGAAGAGTTCTACAATGAGCAGTTCTTC
V gene: TRBV12-5; J gene: TRBJ1-5; clone size: .; D gene: .; CDR3 protein: CASGLVGFQPQHF; CDR3 DNA: TGTGCTAGTGGTTTGGTAGGTTTTCAGCCCCAGCATTTT
V gene: TRBV5-1; J gene: TRBJ1-5; clone size: .; D gene: .; CDR3 protein: CASRYASNQPQHF; CDR3 DNA: TGCGCCAGCAGGTACGCTAGCAATCAGCCCCAGCATTTT
V gene: TRBV11-2; J gene: TRBJ2-2; clone size: .; D gene: .; CDR3 protein: CASSRWGGSNTGELFF; CDR3 DNA: TGTGCCAGCAGCCGTTGGGGCGGATCCAACACCGGGGAGCTGTTTTTT
V gene: TRBV5-4; J gene: TRBJ1-2; clone size: .; D gene: .; CDR3 protein: CASSSTGNYGYTF; CDR3 DNA: TGTGCCAGCAGCTCAACCGGGAACTATGGCTACACCTTC
V gene: TRBV9; J gene: TRBJ1-2; clone size: few; D gene: TRBD1; CDR3 protein: CASSGGGGNYGYTF; CDR3 DNA: TGTGCCAGCAGCGGAGGGGGCGGTAACTATGGCTACACCTTC
V gene: TRBV12-3/TRBV12-4; J gene: TRBJ2-7; clone size: many; D gene: .; CDR3 protein: CASSLGTGTFFF; CDR3 DNA: TGTGCCAGCAGTTTAGGGACCGGGACCTTCTTCTTC